The entry below describes one T cell receptor beta chain. Antigen: not known. The data are from a study of regulatory T cells in long-lasting Graves disease. Study-level findings and limits: Lower TCR diversity was seen in persistent Graves' patients than in newly diagnosed ones.

Library construction for TCR beta used iRepertoire HTBI primers and Arm-PCR of CDR3 regions. From the multiplex PCR reads, TCRdb called clonotypes with MiXCR, one entry per CDR3 protein. The table has approximately 400,000 distinct CDR3 sequences, over 9.5% seen once. Specified time point: newly diagnosed GD, antithyroid drugs for less than 3 months. Preparation of the TCR library used RNA extracted from PBMCs. Germline CDR1 GTSNPN, CDR2 SVGIG (reference sequence). Trimming stripped 3 bases from V and 2 bases from J, with 16 bases between. The CDR3 has 16 residues. These same data were also listed under a study on T cells in Graves' hyperthyroidism and ophthalmopathy. From that study: In validation, the model predicted ophthalmopathy. These predictions came a median roughly six months before onset.

The sequencing here drew on peripheral blood mononuclear cells (PBMCs), taken at new diagnosis, from a patient treated with antithyroid drugs. This chain links TRBV30 with TRBJ2-2; possible D gene TRBD2, 7 bases. The origin of this receptor is a woman aged 18-29 years with Graves disease. The CDR3: CAWSSLGGHNTGELFF. The CDR3 DNA sequence: TGTGCCTGGAGCTCCCTGGGGGGGCATAACACCGGGGAGCTGTTTTTT.